The 2 T cell receptor beta chains presented below share a single source sample, sequenced in a study of blood T cell repertoires in COVID-19. Using immunoSEQ multiplex PCR, the repertoire was profiled, and TCRdb retains in-frame clones only, with some absent. The profile shows a few hundred thousand clones, approximately 78% of them singletons. Sequencing used PBMCs or T cells enriched from blood (not recorded which). These receptors were obtained from a man aged 40-49 years who had been exposed to COVID-19.

A single count supports this clone. The chain recombines TRBV5-1 with TRBJ2-1, with TRBD2 identical over 8 bases. CDR1 SGHRS and CDR2 YFSETQ come from the germline V gene. Trimming at V came to 0 bases and at J to 8 bases, leaving 13 bases not matched to a gene. CDR3 length: 17 residues. The CDR3 sequence: CASSLESGTRIFYEQFF. CDR3 nucleotides: TGCGCCAGCAGCTTGGAGTCTGGGACTAGGATATTTTATGAGCAGTTCTTC.

The gene calls are TRBV10-3 and TRBJ2-5; D perhaps matches TRBD1 (5 bases). CDR3 size: 17 residues. Germline CDR1 reads ENHRY; CDR2 reads SYGVKD. With 0 bases removed from V and 0 bases from J, the gap between germline ends came to 14 bases. The CDR3 loop reads CAISESSTVRHQETQYF. As DNA, the CDR3 is TGTGCCATCAGTGAGTCGTCGACAGTGCGGCACCAAGAGACCCAGTACTTC.